This T cell receptor beta chain was sequenced during a study of OX40 agonist ivuxolimab in advanced cancers. Findings of the study overall: A proportion of nonresponders additionally exhibited low normalized T-cell clonal expansion. Both CD4+ and CD8+ T cell populations in blood had undergone clonal expansion by week 6 at 0.1 to 3.0 mg/kg.

Concerning this clone: The antigen remains undetermined.

Patients were excluded for autoimmune disease history or systemic immunosuppression. Produced via immunoSEQ multiplex PCR; TCRdb's table is partial and in-frame only. The sample carries around 70,000 clones, 85% recorded once. The TCR was taken from an adult with an advanced solid tumor such as melanoma, head and neck, liver or kidney cancer. This specimen was CD4+ or CD8+ T cells sorted from blood, taken in a trial of the OX40 agonist ivuxolimab.

In DNA, the CDR3 is TGTGCCAGCTCACCAGGCCGGGGACAGAGCTCCTACAATGAGCAGTTCTTC. Its translation is CASSPGRGQSSYNEQFF. The rearrangement links TRBV18 to TRBJ2-1, with 7 bases lining up with TRBD1. Germline values: CDR1 KGHSH, CDR2 LQKENI. This CDR3 contains 17 residues. Germline trimming cut 2 bases from V and 0 bases from J; bases unmatched to any gene: 7. The entire variable domain, with the rest obtained from reference TRBV18 and TRBJ2-1, is as follows: NAGVMQNPRHLVRRRGQEARLRCSPMKGHSHVYWYRQLPEEGLKFMVYLQKENIIDESGMPKERFSAEFPKEGPSILRIQQVVRGDSAAYFCASSPGRGQSSYNEQFFGPGTRLTVL.